The text below deals with one TCR beta chain. The antigen is not known. This specimen includes other DNA sequences encoding the same CDR3. The data stem from a study of cytomegalovirus exposure and HLA in healthy donors. This CDR3 has 14 amino acids. Per the germline V gene, CDR1 is GTSNPN and CDR2 is SVGIG (reference sequence). The V gene end was trimmed by 2 bases and the J gene end by 2 bases; junction bases not matched to a gene: 5. Profiled with immunoSEQ multiplex PCR; TCRdb holds only in-frame clones, not every one. The sample includes hundreds of thousands of clones, 86% of them seen just once. Broader study findings: A classifier reportedly called cytomegalovirus status with high sensitivity and specificity. The tendency of first-cohort TCR clusters to co-occur in the approximately 120 validation repertoires was identified by a subsequent analysis. A few of the chains that were CMV-associated were confirmed in vitro to be specific for CMV antigens.

The donors belonged to the approximately 110-subject validation cohort, separate from the roughly 710-subject first cohort. V usage is TRBV30 and J usage is TRBJ2-7; 8 positions match TRBD1. The receptor was isolated from a woman aged 18 to 35 in good health and CMV-seronegative. Sample: PBMCs. The CDR3 loop reads CAWSSGTGAYEQYF. CDR3 sequence (DNA): TGTGCCTGGAGTTCCGGGACAGGAGCCTACGAGCAGTACTTC. Variable domain in full (rest from reference TRBV30 and TRBJ2-7): SQTIHQWPATLVQPVGSPLSLECTVEGTSNPNLYWYRQAAGRGLQLLFYSVGIGQISSEVPQNLSASRPQDRQFILSSKKLLLSDSGFYLCAWSSGTGAYEQYFGPGTRLTVT.